This T cell receptor beta chain was retrieved from a study of molecular identifiers for immune sequencing clone quantification. TCRdb independently ran MiXCR on the PCR reads; one entry per CDR3 protein. The repertoire includes about 300,000 distinct CDR3 sequences, 20% to 25% of them detected once, and roughly 0.8% sits in the top ten. CDR1 and CDR2 (germline): MDHEN, SYDVKM. CDR3 length: 15 residues. The V and J ends lost 5 bases and 0 bases respectively, with 8 bases between them. This clonotype was observed at least ten times. The sequence was collected from a human donor in good health. Some libraries in this study had Jurkat cell RNA spiked in. The material sequenced was naive CD8+ T cells from blood, with Jurkat cell RNA spiked in. Sample subset: FACS-sorted CD8+CD4-CCR7+CD45RA+ naive T cells. The genes are TRBV28 and TRBJ2-6; D uncertain. This CDR3 reads CASSLLYSGANVLTF. The CDR3 bases are TGTGCCAGCAGTCTCCTTTACTCTGGGGCCAACGTCCTGACTTTC. The full variable domain, in which reference TRBV28 and TRBJ2-6 provide the parts outside the CDR3, is DVKVTQSSRYLVKRTGEKVFLECVQDMDHENMFWYRQDPGLGLRLIYFSYDVKMKEKGDIPEGYSVSREKKERFSLILESASTNQTSMYLCASSLLYSGANVLTFGAGSRLTVL.